What follows are 8 T cell receptor beta chains derived from one specimen sequenced in a study of blood T cell repertoires in COVID-19. The data were produced by immunoSEQ multiplex PCR, yet TCRdb's version contains in-frame clones alone and is incomplete. The profile shows a few hundred thousand clones, about 79% of them singletons. Input material: PBMCs or T cells enriched from blood (not recorded which). These receptors were obtained from a woman between 55 and 75 years old who had recovered from COVID-19.

The chain joins TRBV7-3 to TRBJ2-5; D might be TRBD2 (6 bases). Germline loops: CDR1 SGHTA, CDR2 FQGTGA. The CDR3 runs 14 residues. The V and J ends lost 2 bases and 4 bases respectively, with 11 bases between them. The CDR3 DNA is TGTGCCAGCAGCTTAGCGGGGCTGAGAGAGACCCAGTACTTC. It encodes CASSLAGLRETQYF.

The chain combines TRBV3-1 (or the pseudogene TRBV3-2) with TRBJ1-4; the D gene is possibly TRBD1 (6 bases). This CDR3 has 15 residues. Germline V gene lookup returns CDR1 LGHDT and CDR2 YNNKEL (reference sequence). V was trimmed by 5 bases and J by 8 bases, leaving 18 bases between them. CDR3 DNA sequence: TGTGCCAGCAGCTACAGGCGGGGGCCGGGCGAAAAACTGTTTTTT. Amino acids: CASSYRRGPGEKLFF.

The chain joins TRBV12-3 or TRBV12-4 to TRBJ1-2; D gene unclear. The CDR3 spans 10 residues. V was cut by 6 bases and J by 6 bases, with 5 bases left in between. In DNA form, the CDR3 reads TGTGCCAGCAGGAGGGATGGCTACACCTTC. This translates into CASRRDGYTF.

This chain connects TRBV6-1 to TRBJ1-4; TRBD1 matches at 8 bases. The CDR3 length is 15 residues. After removal of 3 bases from V and 4 bases from J, the junction contained 4 bases not matched to a gene. From germline, CDR1 is MNHNS and CDR2 SASEGT. The CDR3 sequence is CASSEETGGNEKLFF. Written as DNA, the CDR3 is TGTGCCAGCAGTGAGGAAACAGGGGGTAATGAAAAACTGTTTTTT.

The chain employs TRBV18 and TRBJ1-5; 10 bases agree with TRBD1. With 4 bases clipped from V and 5 bases from J, the junction kept 2 bases outside the gene matches. Germline V gene lookup returns CDR1 KGHSH and CDR2 LQKENI. This CDR3 is 14 amino acids long. The CDR3 coding sequence is TGTGCCAGCTCACTAGGGACAGGGGATCAGCCCCAGCATTTT. Translation: CASSLGTGDQPQHF. Filled out from reference TRBV18 and TRBJ1-5, the complete variable domain reads NAGVMQNPRHLVRRRGQEARLRCSPMKGHSHVYWYRQLPEEGLKFMVYLQKENIIDESGMPKERFSAEFPKEGPSILRIQQVVRGDSAAYFCASSLGTGDQPQHFGDGTRLSIL.

J is TRBJ1-4 and V is TRBV7-2; D is undetermined. Germline V gene sequence: CDR1 SGHTA, CDR2 FQGNSA. This CDR3 spans 16 amino acids. Trimming took 4 bases from V and 4 from J, leaving 16 bases between them. CDR3: CASSSSMRPFNEKLFF. The CDR3 DNA reads as TGTGCCAGCAGCTCGAGTATGAGGCCCTTTAATGAAAAACTGTTTTTT. Full variable domain (outside the CDR3, taken from reference TRBV7-2 and TRBJ1-4): GAGVSQSPSNKVTEKGKDVELRCDPISGHTALYWYRQSLGQGLEFLIYFQGNSAPDKSGLPSDRFSAERTGGSVSTLTIQRTQQEDSAVYLCASSSSMRPFNEKLFFGSGTQLSVL.

The gene calls are TRBV3-1 (or the pseudogene TRBV3-2) and TRBJ1-4; the D gene is possibly TRBD1 (5 bases). V was clipped by 4 bases and J by 8 bases, with 14 bases between them. The CDR3 has 14 residues. Germline CDR1 reads LGHDT; CDR2 reads YNNKEL (reference sequence). The CDR3 is CASSPGGGEEKLFF. The CDR3 DNA is TGTGCCAGCAGCCCCGGGGGGGGTGAGGAAAAACTGTTTTTT.

The rearrangement links TRBV6-5 to TRBJ1-5; 8 bases are shared with TRBD1. J was trimmed by 6 bases and V by 5 bases; bases with no gene match: 3. This CDR3 spans 13 amino acids. Germline assignment: CDR1 MNHEY and CDR2 SVGAGI. CDR3 residues: CASSSRGPQPQHF. The CDR3 DNA reads as TGTGCCAGCAGTAGCAGGGGGCCTCAGCCCCAGCATTTT.